The T cell receptor beta chain described here comes from a study of T-cell reconstitution after alpha-beta-depleted transplantation in children. A library of TCRbeta sequences, prepared with unique molecular identifiers, was generated. TCRdb independently ran MiXCR on the PCR reads; one entry per CDR3 protein. The sample includes 150,000 to 250,000 distinct CDR3 sequences, 13% to 15% of them seen just once. This CDR3 comprises 14 residues. V was cut by 3 bases and J by 4 bases, with 12 bases left in between. CDR1 and CDR2 (germline): MGHRA, YSYEKL. This clonotype was observed at least ten times. Sequenced here: PBMCs from the stem cell graft donor, sampled from the stem cell graft. The chain links TRBV4-1 to TRBJ1-1; D not resolved. The sequence derives from a human donor who donated a stem cell graft to a child with acute lymphoblastic leukemia. In DNA, the CDR3 is TGCGCCAGCAGCCAGACCGAAGCCCTCACTGAAGCTTTCTTT. It encodes CASSQTEALTEAFF.